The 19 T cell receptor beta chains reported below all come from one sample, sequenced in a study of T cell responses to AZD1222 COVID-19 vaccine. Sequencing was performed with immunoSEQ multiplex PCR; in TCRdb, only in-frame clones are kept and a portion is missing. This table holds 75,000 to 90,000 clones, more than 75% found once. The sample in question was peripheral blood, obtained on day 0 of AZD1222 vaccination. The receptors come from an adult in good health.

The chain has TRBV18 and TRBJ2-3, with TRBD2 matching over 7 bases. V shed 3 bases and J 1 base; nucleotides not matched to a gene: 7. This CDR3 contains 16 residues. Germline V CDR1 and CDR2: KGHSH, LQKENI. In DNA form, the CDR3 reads TGTGCCAGCTCACCCAGGACAAGCGGGGGCACAGATACGCAGTATTTT. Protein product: CASSPRTSGGTDTQYF.

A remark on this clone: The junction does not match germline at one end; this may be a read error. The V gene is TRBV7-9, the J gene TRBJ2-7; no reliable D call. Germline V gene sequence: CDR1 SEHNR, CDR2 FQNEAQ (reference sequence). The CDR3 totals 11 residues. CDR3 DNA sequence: TGTGCCAGCAGCTTAGCCGGCGACGCGAACTTC. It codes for CASSLAGDANF.

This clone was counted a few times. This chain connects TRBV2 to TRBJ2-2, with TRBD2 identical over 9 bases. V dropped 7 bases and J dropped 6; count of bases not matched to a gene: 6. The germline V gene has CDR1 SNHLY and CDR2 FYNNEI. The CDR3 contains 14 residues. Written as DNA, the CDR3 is TGTGCCAGCAAGGTAGCGGGAGCTGCCGGGGAGCTGTTTTTT. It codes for CASKVAGAAGELFF.

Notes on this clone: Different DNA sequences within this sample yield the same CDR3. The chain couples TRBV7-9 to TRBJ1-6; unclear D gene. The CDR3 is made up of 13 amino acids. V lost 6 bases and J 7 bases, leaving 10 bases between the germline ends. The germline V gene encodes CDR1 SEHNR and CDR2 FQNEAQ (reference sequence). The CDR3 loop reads CASSSQSNSPLHF. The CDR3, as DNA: TGTGCCAGCAGTTCGCAGTCAAATTCACCCCTCCACTTT. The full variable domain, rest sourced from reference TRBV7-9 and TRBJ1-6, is DTGVSQNPRHKITKRGQNVTFRCDPISEHNRLYWYRQTLGQGPEFLTYFQNEAQLEKSRLLSDRFSAERPKGSFSTLEIQRTEQGDSAMYLCASSSQSNSPLHFGNGTRLTVT.

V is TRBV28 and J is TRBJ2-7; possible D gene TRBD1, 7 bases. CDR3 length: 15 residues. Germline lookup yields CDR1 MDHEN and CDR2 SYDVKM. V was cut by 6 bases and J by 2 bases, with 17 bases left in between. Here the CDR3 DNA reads TGTGCCAGCAGCCAGGGGGGAGGACTAACCTACGAGCAGTACTTC. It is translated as CASSQGGGLTYEQYF.

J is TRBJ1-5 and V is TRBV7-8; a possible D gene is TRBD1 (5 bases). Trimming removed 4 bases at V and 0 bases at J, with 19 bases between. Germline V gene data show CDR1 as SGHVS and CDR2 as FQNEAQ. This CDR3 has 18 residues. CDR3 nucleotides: TGTGCCAGCAGCTCCCACCAGGGCTTGTTTTTTAGCAATCAGCCCCAGCATTTT. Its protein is CASSSHQGLFFSNQPQHF.

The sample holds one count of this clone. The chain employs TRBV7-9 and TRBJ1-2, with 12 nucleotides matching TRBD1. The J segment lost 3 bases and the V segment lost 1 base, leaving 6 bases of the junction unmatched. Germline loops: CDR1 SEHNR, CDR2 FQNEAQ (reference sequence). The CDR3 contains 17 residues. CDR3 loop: CASSLVGDRGRDYGYTF. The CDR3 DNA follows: TGTGCCAGCAGCTTAGTCGGGGACAGGGGGCGAGACTATGGCTACACCTTC.

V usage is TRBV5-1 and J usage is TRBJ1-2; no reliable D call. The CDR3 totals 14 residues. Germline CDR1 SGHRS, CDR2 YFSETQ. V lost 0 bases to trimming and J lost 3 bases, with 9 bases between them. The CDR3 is CASSLEASHYGYTF. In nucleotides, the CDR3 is TGCGCCAGCAGCTTGGAGGCCTCCCACTATGGCTACACCTTC.

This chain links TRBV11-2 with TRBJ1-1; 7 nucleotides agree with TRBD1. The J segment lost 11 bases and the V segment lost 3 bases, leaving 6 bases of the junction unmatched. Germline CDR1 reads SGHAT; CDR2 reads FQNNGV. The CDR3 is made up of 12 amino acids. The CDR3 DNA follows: TGTGCCAGCAGCTTCGACAGGGTCTTCGCTTTCTTT. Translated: CASSFDRVFAFF.

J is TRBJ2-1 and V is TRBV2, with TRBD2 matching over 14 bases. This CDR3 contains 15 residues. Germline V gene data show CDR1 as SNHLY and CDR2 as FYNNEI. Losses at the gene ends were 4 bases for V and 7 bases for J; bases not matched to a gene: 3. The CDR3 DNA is TGTGCCAGCAGTGGACTAGCGGGAGGGCAGAATGAGCAGTTCTTC. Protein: CASSGLAGGQNEQFF.

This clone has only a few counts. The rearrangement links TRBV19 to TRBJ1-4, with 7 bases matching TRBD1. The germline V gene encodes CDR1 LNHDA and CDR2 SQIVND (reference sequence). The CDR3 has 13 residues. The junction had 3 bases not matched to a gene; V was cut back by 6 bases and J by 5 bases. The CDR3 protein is CASRTTGNEKLFF. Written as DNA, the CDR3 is TGTGCCAGTAGGACGACAGGGAATGAAAAACTGTTTTTT.

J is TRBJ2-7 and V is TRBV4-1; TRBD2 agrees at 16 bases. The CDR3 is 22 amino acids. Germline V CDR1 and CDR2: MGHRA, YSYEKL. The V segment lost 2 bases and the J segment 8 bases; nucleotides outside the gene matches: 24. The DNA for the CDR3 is TGCGCCAGCAGCCAATTTGTTATTTTGTCCGGGACTAGCGGGAGGGCTGCCCATCAGCAGTACTTC. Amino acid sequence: CASSQFVILSGTSGRAAHQQYF.

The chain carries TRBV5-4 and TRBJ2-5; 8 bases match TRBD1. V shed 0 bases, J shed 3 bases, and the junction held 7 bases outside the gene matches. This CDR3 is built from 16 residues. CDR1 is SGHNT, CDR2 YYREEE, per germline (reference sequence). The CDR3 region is CASSLGIGQGKETQYF. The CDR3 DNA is TGTGCCAGCAGCTTGGGGATCGGACAGGGAAAAGAGACCCAGTACTTC.

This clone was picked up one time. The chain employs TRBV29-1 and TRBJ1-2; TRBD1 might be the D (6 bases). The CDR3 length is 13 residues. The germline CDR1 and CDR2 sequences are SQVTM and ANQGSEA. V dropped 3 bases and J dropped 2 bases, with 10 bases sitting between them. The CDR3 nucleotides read TGCAGCGTTGAGGGCAGGGGCAACTATGGCTACACCTTC. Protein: CSVEGRGNYGYTF.

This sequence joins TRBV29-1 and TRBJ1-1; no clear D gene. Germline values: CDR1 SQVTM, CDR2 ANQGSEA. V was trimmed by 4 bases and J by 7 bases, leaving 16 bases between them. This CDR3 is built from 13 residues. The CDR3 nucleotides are TGCAGCGTTGGTCCCATGGTCCTATATGAAGCTTTCTTT. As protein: CSVGPMVLYEAFF.

The CDR3 protein is CASSQEAGTLRGKEKLFF. The CDR3 nucleotides are TGTGCCAGCAGCCAAGAGGCCGGGACGTTGAGGGGCAAGGAAAAACTGTTTTTT. The genes are TRBV4-2 and TRBJ1-4; D perhaps matches TRBD1 (5 bases). The germline V gene has CDR1 LGHNA and CDR2 YNFKEQ. V lost 0 bases and J 8 bases, leaving 22 bases between the germline ends. The CDR3 length is 18 residues.

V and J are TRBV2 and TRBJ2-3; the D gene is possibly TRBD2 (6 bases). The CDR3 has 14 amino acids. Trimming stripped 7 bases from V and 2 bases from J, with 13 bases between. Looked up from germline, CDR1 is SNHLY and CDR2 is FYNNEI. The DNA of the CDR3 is TGTGCCAGCAAAAATAGCGGCCCCACAGATACGCAGTATTTT. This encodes CASKNSGPTDTQYF.

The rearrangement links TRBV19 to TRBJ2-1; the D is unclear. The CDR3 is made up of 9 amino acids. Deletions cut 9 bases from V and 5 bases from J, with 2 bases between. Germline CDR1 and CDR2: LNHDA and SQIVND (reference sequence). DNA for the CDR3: TGTGCCAGGGACAATGAGCAGTTCTTC. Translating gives CARDNEQFF. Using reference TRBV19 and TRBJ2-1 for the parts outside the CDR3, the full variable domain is DGGITQSPKYLFRKEGQNVTLSCEQNLNHDAMYWYRQDPGQGLRLIYYSQIVNDFQKGDIAEGYSVSREKKESFPLTVTSAQKNPTAFYLCARDNEQFFGPGTRLTVL.

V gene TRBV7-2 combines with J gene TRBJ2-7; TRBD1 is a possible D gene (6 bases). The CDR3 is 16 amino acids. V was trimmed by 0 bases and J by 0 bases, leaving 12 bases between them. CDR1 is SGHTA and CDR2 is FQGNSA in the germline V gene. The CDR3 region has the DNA TGTGCCAGCAGCTTAGCGGGGACACTGAGCTCCTACGAGCAGTACTTC. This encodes CASSLAGTLSSYEQYF. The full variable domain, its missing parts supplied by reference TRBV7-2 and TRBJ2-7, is GAGVSQSPSNKVTEKGKDVELRCDPISGHTALYWYRQSLGQGLEFLIYFQGNSAPDKSGLPSDRFSAERTGGSVSTLTIQRTQQEDSAVYLCASSLAGTLSSYEQYFGPGTRLTVT.